This T cell receptor (beta chain) was sequenced during a study of cytomegalovirus exposure and HLA in healthy donors. This CDR3 is 12 amino acids long. Germline CDR1 is LNHDA and CDR2 is SQIVND (reference sequence). Between the trimmed V and J ends, which lost 8 bases and 3 bases, there was a span of 10 bases. Amplification used 60 Vbeta primers and 13 Jbeta primers. The protocol was immunoSEQ multiplex PCR, while the TCRdb copy is restricted to in-frame clones and leaves out a portion. The repertoire includes about 120,000 clones, 60% to 80% of them detected once, and about 5.4% sits in the top ten.

The gene calls are TRBV19 and TRBJ1-1; D unresolved. The sequencing sample was made of PBMCs. This sequence originates from a woman in her twenties or thirties in good health and CMV-seropositive. This CDR3 reads CASSEAHTEAFF. The DNA of the CDR3 is TGTGCCAGTTCTGAGGCCCACACTGAAGCTTTCTTT.